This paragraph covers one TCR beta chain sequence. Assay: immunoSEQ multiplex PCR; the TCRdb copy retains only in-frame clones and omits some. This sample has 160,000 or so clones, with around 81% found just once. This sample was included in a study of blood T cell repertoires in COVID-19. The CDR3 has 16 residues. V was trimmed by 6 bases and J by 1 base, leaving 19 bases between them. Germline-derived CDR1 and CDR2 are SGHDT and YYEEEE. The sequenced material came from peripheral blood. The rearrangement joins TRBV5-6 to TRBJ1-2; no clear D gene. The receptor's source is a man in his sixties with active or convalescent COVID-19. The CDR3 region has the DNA TGTGCCAGCACAGGATTAACCAACCTAAATAACTATGGCTACACCTTC. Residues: CASTGLTNLNNYGYTF. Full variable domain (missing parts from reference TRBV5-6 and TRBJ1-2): DAGVTQSPTHLIKTRGQQVTLRCSPKSGHDTVSWYQQALGQGPQFIFQYYEEEERQRGNFPDRFSGHQFPNYSSELNVNALLLGDSALYLCASTGLTNLNNYGYTFGSGTRLTVV.